The 14 T cell receptor beta chains given below trace back to one sample, sequenced in a study of identical twins. MiXCR, applied by TCRdb to the 5' RACE reads, yields one record per CDR3 protein. The sample lists approximately 410,000 distinct CDR3 sequences; 18% were seen once. The sequencing sample was made of naive T cells sorted from blood. The source is a man aged 50 to 59 in good health.

This clonotype was seen a few times. The CDR3 is CSARMASTVEAFF. In DNA form, the CDR3 reads TGCAGTGCTAGAATGGCCAGCACAGTTGAAGCTTTCTTT. This chain links TRBV20-1 with TRBJ1-1; no clear D gene. The germline V and J ends were trimmed by 2 bases and 7 bases, with 14 bases remaining between them. CDR1 is DFQATT, CDR2 SNEGSKA, per germline (reference sequence). This CDR3 comprises 13 residues.

The chain carries TRBV28 and TRBJ1-6; 8 bases fit TRBD1. The CDR3 sequence is 17 residues long. V was clipped by 4 bases and J by 8 bases; unmatched bases: 13. CDR1 and CDR2 (germline): MDHEN, SYDVKM. CDR3: CASSSSPRTGRHSPLHF. The CDR3 nucleotides read TGTGCCAGCAGTTCGAGCCCCAGGACAGGGCGGCATTCACCCCTCCACTTT. Drawing the rest from reference TRBV28 and TRBJ1-6, the complete variable domain is DVKVTQSSRYLVKRTGEKVFLECVQDMDHENMFWYRQDPGLGLRLIYFSYDVKMKEKGDIPEGYSVSREKKERFSLILESASTNQTSMYLCASSSSPRTGRHSPLHFGNGTRLTVT.

This clonotype was counted between two and nine times. The chain links TRBV25-1 to TRBJ2-1; D is undetermined. Looked up from germline, CDR1 is MGHDK and CDR2 is SYGVNS. V dropped 3 bases and J dropped 6 bases, with 3 bases sitting between them. The CDR3 loop spans 11 amino acids. DNA of the CDR3: TGTGCCAGCAGTGAGCGCAATGAGCAGTTCTTC. Amino acid sequence: CASSERNEQFF.

This clonotype has just a few counts. The chain combines TRBV12-3 or TRBV12-4 with TRBJ1-3, with TRBD1 as a possible D gene (5 bases). V lost 3 bases and J 0 bases, leaving 12 bases between the germline ends. There are 16 residues in the CDR3. The CDR3 spells CASSLGRALSGNTIYF. CDR3 nucleotides: TGTGCCAGCAGTTTGGGCAGGGCCCTCTCTGGAAACACCATATATTTT.

This clonotype was picked up a small number of times. The J gene is TRBJ2-1, the V gene TRBV29-1, with no clear D. The CDR3 covers 14 residues. The V end was cut by 4 bases, the J end by 1 base, with 11 bases between. Germline V gene lookup returns CDR1 SQVTM and CDR2 ANQGSEA. The CDR3 bases are TGCAGCGTTGCTAGGCGCTTATCCTACAATGAGCAGTTCTTC. Protein: CSVARRLSYNEQFF.

This clonotype was observed a few times. The chain is built from TRBV9 and TRBJ2-7, with TRBD2 as a possible D gene (6 bases). Trimming removed 0 bases from V and 0 bases from J, with 10 bases in between. CDR3 length equals 15 residues. CDR1 and CDR2 (germline): SGDLS, YYNGEE. The CDR3 loop reads CASSVEGTHSYEQYF. The CDR3 nucleotides read TGTGCCAGCAGCGTAGAAGGGACTCACTCCTACGAGCAGTACTTC.

V is TRBV12-3 or TRBV12-4 and J is TRBJ2-5; 7 positions match TRBD2. V gave up 6 bases and J gave up 3 bases; unmatched junction bases: 13. The CDR3 covers 16 residues. The chain's CDR3 is CASSPSLMGREETQYF. As DNA, the CDR3 is TGTGCCAGCAGCCCATCACTGATGGGGAGGGAAGAGACCCAGTACTTC.

This clonotype was observed many times. This chain connects TRBV12-3 or TRBV12-4 to TRBJ1-4; D call uncertain. Trimming removed 5 bases from V and 4 bases from J, with 14 bases in between. The CDR3 runs 15 residues. CDR3 nucleotide sequence: TGTGCCAGCAGTACCACAGAGGAGCATAATGAAAAACTGTTTTTT. The encoded protein is CASSTTEEHNEKLFF.

In this sample, this clonotype turned up a few times. V and J are TRBV4-1 and TRBJ1-5; perhaps TRBD1 as D (6 bases). Germline V gene sequence: CDR1 MGHRA, CDR2 YSYEKL. Trimming took 5 bases from V and 0 from J, leaving 11 bases between them. The CDR3 has 15 residues. In DNA, the CDR3 is TGCGCCAGCAGCAAGGGACACAATAGCAATCAGCCCCAGCATTTT. Residues: CASSKGHNSNQPQHF.

The chain has TRBV6-2 or TRBV6-3 and TRBJ2-7, with TRBD1 identical over 7 bases. V lost 7 bases and J lost 3; bases outside the gene matches: 12. The CDR3 loop spans 15 amino acids. The germline V gene encodes CDR1 MNHEY and CDR2 SVGEGT. DNA of the CDR3: TGTGCCAGCACCCGAGACAGGGCTAAGGACTACGAGCAGTACTTC. It translates to CASTRDRAKDYEQYF.

This clonotype was detected many times. V and J are TRBV10-3 and TRBJ2-5; 7 nucleotides line up with TRBD2. V lost 4 bases and J lost 2; bases outside the gene matches: 4. The CDR3 has 14 residues. The germline V gene has CDR1 ENHRY and CDR2 SYGVKD. The CDR3 region has the DNA TGTGCCATCAGTGTAGCGGGTGAGCAAGAGACCCAGTACTTC. Its translation: CAISVAGEQETQYF.

This clonotype appeared many times. The chain carries TRBV20-1 and TRBJ2-7; D assignment may be TRBD1 or TRBD2 (6 bases each). This CDR3 contains 17 residues. Trimming took 0 bases from V and 5 from J, leaving 23 bases between them. Germline V gives CDR1 DFQATT, CDR2 SNEGSKA (reference sequence). In DNA, the CDR3 is TGCAGTGCTAGAGATCCGACGGGACCCTACGGGGGCGACGAGCAGTACTTC. It specifies CSARDPTGPYGGDEQYF.

This clonotype appeared a single time. The chain recombines TRBV9 with TRBJ2-6; either TRBD1 or TRBD2 may fit D (5 bases each). The CDR3 covers 15 residues. The germline CDR1 and CDR2 sequences are SGDLS and YYNGEE. Between the trimmed V and J ends, which lost 2 bases and 0 bases, there was a span of 6 bases. CDR3 coding DNA: TGTGCCAGCAGCGTGAGGGGCTCTGGGGCCAACGTCCTGACTTTC. Its protein is CASSVRGSGANVLTF. The full variable domain, with the rest looked up from reference TRBV9 and TRBJ2-6, is DSGVTQTPKHLITATGQRVTLRCSPRSGDLSVYWYQQSLDQGLQFLIQYYNGEERAKGNILERFSAQQFPDLHSELNLSSLELGDSALYFCASSVRGSGANVLTFGAGSRLTVL.

This clonotype was observed a few times. Here the CDR3 reads CASRSTDTQYF. The CDR3 DNA sequence: TGTGCCTCTCGGAGCACAGATACGCAGTATTTT. The chain employs TRBV27 and TRBJ2-3; D gene uncertain. Germline CDR1 is MNHEY and CDR2 is SMNVEV (reference sequence). The V and J ends lost 11 bases and 0 bases respectively, with 6 bases between them. The CDR3 is 11 residues long.